This T cell receptor beta chain was profiled in a study of T cell responses to AZD1222 COVID-19 vaccine. General observations from the study: Spike-specific TCR breadth and depth grew following two AZD1222 doses.

The CDR3 runs 17 residues. CDR1 and CDR2 from the germline V gene are SGHNT and YENEEA. The trim removed 0 bases at V and 9 bases at J, leaving 12 bases unmatched. Points on this clone: Its cognate antigen is unknown.

Profiling relied on immunoSEQ multiplex PCR, and the TCRdb table lists in-frame clones only, not all of them. The table lists under 300,000 clones, 80% to 95% of them singletons, with 0.55% in the top ten. This TCR derives from an adult in good health. Specimen: peripheral blood, collected on day 0 of AZD1222 vaccination. This chain links TRBV11-3 with TRBJ2-1, with 9 bases that match TRBD2. In nucleotides, the CDR3 is TGTGCCAGCAGCTTAGATGGAGCGGGGGGAGGCCTCTTTGAGCAGTTCTTC. This sequence encodes CASSLDGAGGGLFEQFF. Full variable domain (outside the CDR3, taken from reference TRBV11-3 and TRBJ2-1): EAGVVQSPRYKIIEKKQPVAFWCNPISGHNTLYWYLQNLGQGPELLIRYENEEAVDDSQLPKDRFSAERLKGVDSTLKIQPAELGDSAVYLCASSLDGAGGGLFEQFFGPGTRLTVL.